A single sample gave rise to the 13 T cell receptor beta chains below, sequenced in a study of T cells in narcolepsy. Generated by immunoSEQ multiplex PCR, the TCRdb table keeps only in-frame clones and is missing some. Here the sample spans under 35,000 clones, roughly three quarters being singletons. Sequencing input: CD45RA- memory CD4+ T cells from PBMCs. Receptor source: a human donor with narcolepsy.

The CDR3 loop reads CASSLIGGGGHEQYF. DNA of the CDR3: TGTGCCAGCAGCCTCATTGGGGGAGGGGGTCACGAGCAGTACTTC. The V and J genes are TRBV5-4 and TRBJ2-7; perhaps TRBD2 as D (7 bases). This CDR3 is built from 15 residues. Germline V gene lookup returns CDR1 SGHNT and CDR2 YYREEE (reference sequence). V lost 4 bases and J lost 5, with 19 bases in between.

The CDR3 sequence is CASREGGRYQETQYF. CDR3 nucleotides: TGTGCCAGCCGGGAGGGGGGACGGTACCAAGAGACCCAGTACTTC. The V and J genes are TRBV19 and TRBJ2-5, with 8 positions matching TRBD2. The CDR3 extends over 15 amino acids. V gave up 9 bases and J gave up 0 bases; unmatched junction bases: 9. Germline lookup yields CDR1 LNHDA and CDR2 SQIVND (reference sequence).

This clone was recorded a few times. The V call is TRBV25-1, the J call TRBJ2-6; maybe TRBD2 (6 bases). The CDR3 spans 16 residues. Germline CDR1 MGHDK, CDR2 SYGVNS. The germline V and J ends were trimmed by 7 bases and 0 bases, with 13 bases remaining between them. The CDR3 protein is CASTSGGSSGANVLTF. The CDR3 nucleotides are TGTGCCAGCACGTCCGGAGGGAGCTCTGGGGCCAACGTCCTGACTTTC.

In nucleotides, the CDR3 is TGTGCCAGCATGTCAGGGAGCAATCAGCCCCAGCATTTT. It yields the protein CASMSGSNQPQHF. The V call is TRBV6-6, the J call TRBJ1-5; tentatively, D is TRBD1 (5 bases). Germline CDR1 and CDR2: MNHNY and SVGAGI (reference sequence). Trimming shortened V by 7 bases and J by 1 base, and 8 bases separated the two germline ends. This CDR3 has 13 amino acids.

The rearrangement uses TRBV10-3 and TRBJ1-3, with D uncertain. CDR3 length: 16 residues. V gave up 5 bases and J gave up 5 bases, with 19 bases separating them. The V gene's germline CDR1 is ENHRY and CDR2 SYGVKD. DNA of the CDR3: TGTGCCATCAGTAGTGAGGACGGAGAGCTTCGAAACACCATATATTTT. It yields the protein CAISSEDGELRNTIYF.

The V call is TRBV21-1, the J call TRBJ2-5. TRBV21-1 is designated a pseudogene. This CDR3 contains 11 residues. The CDR3 DNA sequence: TGTGCCAGCTGGCCCGGCGAGACCCAGTACTTC. This encodes CASWPGETQYF.

This clone was counted only a few times. The chain links TRBV30 to TRBJ2-3; 9 bases are a match to TRBD1. CDR3 size: 15 residues. Looked up from germline, CDR1 is GTSNPN and CDR2 is SVGIG (reference sequence). The V gene end was trimmed by 8 bases and the J gene end by 0 bases; junction bases not matched to a gene: 9. The CDR3 DNA reads TGTGCCGGGCTGTACAGGGGGCGGAGCACAGATACGCAGTATTTT. This translates into CAGLYRGRSTDTQYF.

This clone was seen a few times. The chain is built from TRBV20-1 and TRBJ2-1; 8 bases are shared with TRBD2. V was clipped by 6 bases and J by 6 bases; unmatched bases: 1. Germline CDR1 is DFQATT and CDR2 is SNEGSKA (reference sequence). The CDR3 consists of 11 residues. The CDR3 loop reads CSASGGNEQFF. DNA of the CDR3: TGCAGTGCCAGCGGGGGCAATGAGCAGTTCTTC.

V and J are TRBV11-2 and TRBJ2-1; 11 nucleotides agree with TRBD2. The length of the CDR3 is 14 residues. The J segment lost 15 bases and the V segment lost 5 bases, leaving 12 bases of the junction unmatched. Germline assignment: CDR1 SGHAT and CDR2 FQNNGV. The CDR3 sequence is CASSMTSGTYLMFF. The CDR3 DNA is TGTGCCAGCAGCATGACTAGCGGGACCTACTTGATGTTCTTC.

The chain is built from TRBV11-3 and TRBJ1-2; unclear D gene. CDR3 length: 12 residues. Germline lookup yields CDR1 SGHNT and CDR2 YENEEA. Trimming left V 6 bases short and J 4 bases short, with 9 bases between. The CDR3 DNA reads as TGTGCCAGCAGAAAGGGCAGCTATGGCTACACCTTC. Translating gives CASRKGSYGYTF.

CDR3 loop: CASSTPRIPNSPLHF. CDR3 in DNA: TGTGCCAGCAGCACCCCCAGGATTCCAAATTCACCCCTCCACTTT. V gene TRBV5-5 combines with J gene TRBJ1-6; D not certain. Trimming removed 4 bases at V and 7 bases at J, with 15 bases between. The CDR3 extends over 15 amino acids. Germline CDR1 reads SGHKS; CDR2 reads YYEKEE (reference sequence).

The rearrangement uses TRBV5-1 and TRBJ2-2; TRBD2 agrees at 12 bases. The ends lost 1 base at V and 0 bases at J; junction bases unmatched: 4. Looked up from germline, CDR1 is SGHRS and CDR2 is YFSETQ. The CDR3 length is 18 residues. The DNA for the CDR3 is TGCGCCAGCAGCTTGTCGCTAGCGGGAGGGCCGAACACCGGGGAGCTGTTTTTT. As protein: CASSLSLAGGPNTGELFF.

This chain uses TRBV29-1 with TRBJ1-2, with a tentative D call TRBD1 (5 bases). This CDR3 has 12 amino acids. Trimming removed 8 bases from V and 4 bases from J, with 14 bases in between. Looked up from germline, CDR1 is SQVTM and CDR2 is ANQGSEA. CDR3 residues: CSTSTGSYGYTF. CDR3 in DNA: TGCAGCACTAGTACAGGTTCCTATGGCTACACCTTC.